One T cell receptor (beta chain) is described in this entry. V shed 1 base, J shed 2 bases, and the junction held 4 bases outside the gene matches. This CDR3 comprises 16 residues. Germline CDR1 and CDR2: MGHRA and YSYEKL. This specimen belongs to a study of CD8 T cells in Susac syndrome. It was with random hexamers that about 0.45 to 1 ug RNA was reverse transcribed. Across 54 Vbeta and 13 Jbeta, TCR beta CDR3 was amplified with immunoSEQ multiplex PCR. TCRdb analysed the immunoSEQ multiplex PCR reads with MiXCR anew, one entry per CDR3 protein. The table lists about 280,000 distinct CDR3 sequences, approximately 85% of them singletons, with 0.11% in the top ten.

This rearrangement joins TRBV4-1 to TRBJ2-7, with 11 bases matching TRBD2. Sequenced material: CD8+ T cells from PBMCs. This receptor was obtained from a human donor with multiple sclerosis. As DNA, the CDR3 is TGCGCCAGCAGCCAAGTCGCTAGCGGGAGGACCTACGAGCAGTACTTC. As protein: CASSQVASGRTYEQYF.